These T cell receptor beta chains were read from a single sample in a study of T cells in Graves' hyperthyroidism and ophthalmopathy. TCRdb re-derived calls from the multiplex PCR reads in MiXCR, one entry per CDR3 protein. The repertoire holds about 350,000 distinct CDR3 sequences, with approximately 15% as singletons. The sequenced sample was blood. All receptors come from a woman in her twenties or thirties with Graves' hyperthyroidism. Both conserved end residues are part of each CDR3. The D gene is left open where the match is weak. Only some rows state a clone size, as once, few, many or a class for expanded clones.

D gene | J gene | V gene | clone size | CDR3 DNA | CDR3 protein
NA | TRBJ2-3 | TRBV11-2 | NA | TGTGCCAGCAGCTTGGAGGTCCGGAGGCCCACAGATACGCAGTATTTT | CASSLEVRRPTDTQYF
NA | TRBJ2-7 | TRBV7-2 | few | TGTGCCAGCAGCTTAACCAGTGGGGAGCAGTACTTC | CASSLTSGEQYF
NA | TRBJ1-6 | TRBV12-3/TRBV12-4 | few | TGTGCCAGCAGTTTAATCCTCTATAATTCACCCCTCCACTTT | CASSLILYNSPLHF
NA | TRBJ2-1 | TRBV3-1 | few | TGTGCCAGCAGCCAAGGGGTTAGCGGAAAGAGCTCCTACAATGAGCAGTTCTTC | CASSQGVSGKSSYNEQFF
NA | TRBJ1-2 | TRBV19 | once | TGTGCCAGTACCATGGGACTCTATGGCTACACCTTC | CASTMGLYGYTF
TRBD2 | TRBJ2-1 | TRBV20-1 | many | TGCAGTGCTAGGCCGAGCGGGAGAGGGGGGAACAATGAGCAGTTCTTC | CSARPSGRGGNNEQFF
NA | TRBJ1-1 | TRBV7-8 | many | TGTGCCAGCAGCTTAGCGAATCAGGCTTTCTTT | CASSLANQAFF
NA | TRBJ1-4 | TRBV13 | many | TGTGCCAGCAGCCACCGCGTCGGGGCAGAAAAACTGTTTTTT | CASSHRVGAEKLFF
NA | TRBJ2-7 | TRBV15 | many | TGTGCCACCAGCACACCCAACCGGGGGACCTACGAGCAGTACTTC | CATSTPNRGTYEQYF
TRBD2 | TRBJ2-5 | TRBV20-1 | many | TGCAGTGCTAGAGATGGGACTATCCAAGAGACCCAGTACTTC | CSARDGTIQETQYF
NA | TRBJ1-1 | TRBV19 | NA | TGTGCCAGTAGTCCGACACAGTCGGGTGAAGCTTTCTTT | CASSPTQSGEAFF
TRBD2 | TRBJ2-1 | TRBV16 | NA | TGTGCCAGCAGCCGCACTAGCGGGAGGGCTAAGTTCTTC | CASSRTSGRAKFF
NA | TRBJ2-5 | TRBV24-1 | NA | TGTGCCACCAGTGATACACAGACCACGGAGACCCAGTACTTC | CATSDTQTTETQYF
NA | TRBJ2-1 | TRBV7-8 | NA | TGTGCCAGCAGCTTAGCGGCTACACCCGAGCAGTTCTTC | CASSLAATPEQFF
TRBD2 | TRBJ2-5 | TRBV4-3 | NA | TGCGCCAGCAGCCTATTAGCGGGAGCGGGGGAGACCCAGTACTTC | CASSLLAGAGETQYF
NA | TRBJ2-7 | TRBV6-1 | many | TGTGCCAGCAGGCTGGGACGGGACTACGAGCAGTACTTC | CASRLGRDYEQYF
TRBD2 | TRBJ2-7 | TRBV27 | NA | TGTGCCAGCAGTTTATCCAGTTGGGGGTTGGCGGGAGGGTTAGGCGAGCAGTACTTC | CASSLSSWGLAGGLGEQYF
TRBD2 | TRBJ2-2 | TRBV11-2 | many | TGTGCCAGCAACGGCCTGGCGGGAGGGCAGACCGGGGAGCTGTTTTTT | CASNGLAGGQTGELFF
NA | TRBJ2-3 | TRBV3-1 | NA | TGTGCCAGCAGCCAAGACGGGGTCCTAGAGGCAGATACGCAGTATTTT | CASSQDGVLEADTQYF
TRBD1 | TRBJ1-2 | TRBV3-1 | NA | TGTGCCAGCAGCCAGTACGGGACAGGGCCTGGATATGGCTACACCTTC | CASSQYGTGPGYGYTF
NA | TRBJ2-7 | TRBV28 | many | TGTGCCAGCAGTTTCCTCACCCCGACAGGAGGCAAGCAGTACTTC | CASSFLTPTGGKQYF
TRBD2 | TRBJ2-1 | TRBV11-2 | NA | TGTGCCAGCAGCCCGGGACTAGCGGGAGGGCAGTTCTTC | CASSPGLAGGQFF
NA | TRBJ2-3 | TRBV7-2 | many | TGTGCCAGCAGCCGCCTGGGGGGACCTCCCGATACGCAGTATTTT | CASSRLGGPPDTQYF
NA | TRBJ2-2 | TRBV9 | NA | TGTGCCAGCAGCGTAATCGGGACCTACACCGGGGAGCTGTTTTTT | CASSVIGTYTGELFF
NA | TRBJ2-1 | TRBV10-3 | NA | TGTGCCATCAGTCCCGCGCTAGCTGGCTCCTACAATGAGCAGTTCTTC | CAISPALAGSYNEQFF
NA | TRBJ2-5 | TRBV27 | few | TGTACCAGCACCGGTGGAACCGGGACCCAGTACTTC | CTSTGGTGTQYF
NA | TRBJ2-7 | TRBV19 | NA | TGTGCCAGTAGTCGATATCCCGACGAGCAGTACTTC | CASSRYPDEQYF
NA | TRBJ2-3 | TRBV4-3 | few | TGCGCCAGCAGCCAAGATACAGAAAATACAGATACGCAGTATTTT | CASSQDTENTDTQYF
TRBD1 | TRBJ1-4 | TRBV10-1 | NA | TGCGCCAGCAGTCATACAGGGGCCGAAAAACTGTTTTTT | CASSHTGAEKLFF